This T cell receptor beta chain was found in a study of TIL therapy for anti-PD-1-resistant metastatic lung cancer. Study details: Half of patients were current or former smokers. Tumors carried a median about 1.6 non-synonymous mutations per megabase. General study points: This highly selected cohort may not generalize to typical lung cancer patients.

In germline, CDR1 is SGHTA, CDR2 FQGNSA. V gave up 3 bases and J gave up 5 bases; unmatched junction bases: 6. The CDR3 contains 15 residues. Documented time point: pre-treatment sample, taken before nivolumab and TIL therapy. Patients were adults with stage 4 NSCLC. Sequencing used immunoSEQ v3. Assay: immunoSEQ multiplex PCR; the TCRdb copy retains only in-frame clones and omits some. Counted here are about 21,000 clones, about two thirds occurring once; the ten biggest clones make up under 2.5%. Remarks on this clone: As yet, its antigen is unknown.

The TCR sequence derives from a person aged 25 to 79 with non-small cell lung cancer. V is TRBV7-2 and J is TRBJ2-5; 10 bases are a match to TRBD2. The sequencing here drew on blood, taken at baseline. In DNA, the CDR3 is TGTGCCAGCAGCTTTAGCGGGGGGAGAGTGGAGACCCAGTACTTC. Its translation: CASSFSGGRVETQYF.